The T cell receptor beta chain described here comes from a study of shared clonotypes between healthy human individuals. This CDR3 has 15 residues. Trimming removed 1 base from V and 8 bases from J; junction bases left unmatched: 4. Germline V lookup: CDR1 SQVTM, CDR2 ANQGSEA. Only in-frame clones appear in the TCRdb table, and some are missing; sequencing was by immunoSEQ multiplex PCR. The sample comprises some 500,000 clones, 70% to 80% of which are singletons, and more than 10% rests with the top ten. The V gene is TRBV29-1, the J gene TRBJ2-1, with TRBD2 matching 14 bases. Sequenced material: PBMCs. The TCR originated in a middle-aged woman in good health. Some clones in this sample may be carry-over from other donors' samples. CDR3 in DNA: TGCAGCGTTGAAGGGACTAGCGGGAGGTTATATGAGCAGTTCTTC. This encodes CSVEGTSGRLYEQFF.